Sequencing of this T cell receptor beta chain was carried out in a study of siplizumab effects on memory and regulatory T cells. Study-wide findings and caveats: Alloreactive sequences from unstimulated CD4+ memory cells fell significantly with siplizumab.

As regards this clone: Its specificity is unknown.

Between the trimmed V and J ends, which lost 1 base and 2 bases, there was a span of 9 bases. This CDR3 is built from 14 residues. Germline V gene lookup returns CDR1 MDHEN and CDR2 SYDVKM. The protocol was immunoSEQ multiplex PCR, while the TCRdb copy is restricted to in-frame clones and leaves out a portion. Counted here are approximately 50,000 clones, about 93% occurring once; the ten biggest clones make up approximately 17%. The sequence derives from a human donor in good health. The sequencing sample was made of CD8+ T cells sorted from blood. The genes are TRBV28 and TRBJ2-7, with D hard to call. CDR3 nucleotide sequence: TGTGCCAGCAGTTTATTAACAGAAGCCTACGAGCAGTACTTC. Protein sequence: CASSLLTEAYEQYF.